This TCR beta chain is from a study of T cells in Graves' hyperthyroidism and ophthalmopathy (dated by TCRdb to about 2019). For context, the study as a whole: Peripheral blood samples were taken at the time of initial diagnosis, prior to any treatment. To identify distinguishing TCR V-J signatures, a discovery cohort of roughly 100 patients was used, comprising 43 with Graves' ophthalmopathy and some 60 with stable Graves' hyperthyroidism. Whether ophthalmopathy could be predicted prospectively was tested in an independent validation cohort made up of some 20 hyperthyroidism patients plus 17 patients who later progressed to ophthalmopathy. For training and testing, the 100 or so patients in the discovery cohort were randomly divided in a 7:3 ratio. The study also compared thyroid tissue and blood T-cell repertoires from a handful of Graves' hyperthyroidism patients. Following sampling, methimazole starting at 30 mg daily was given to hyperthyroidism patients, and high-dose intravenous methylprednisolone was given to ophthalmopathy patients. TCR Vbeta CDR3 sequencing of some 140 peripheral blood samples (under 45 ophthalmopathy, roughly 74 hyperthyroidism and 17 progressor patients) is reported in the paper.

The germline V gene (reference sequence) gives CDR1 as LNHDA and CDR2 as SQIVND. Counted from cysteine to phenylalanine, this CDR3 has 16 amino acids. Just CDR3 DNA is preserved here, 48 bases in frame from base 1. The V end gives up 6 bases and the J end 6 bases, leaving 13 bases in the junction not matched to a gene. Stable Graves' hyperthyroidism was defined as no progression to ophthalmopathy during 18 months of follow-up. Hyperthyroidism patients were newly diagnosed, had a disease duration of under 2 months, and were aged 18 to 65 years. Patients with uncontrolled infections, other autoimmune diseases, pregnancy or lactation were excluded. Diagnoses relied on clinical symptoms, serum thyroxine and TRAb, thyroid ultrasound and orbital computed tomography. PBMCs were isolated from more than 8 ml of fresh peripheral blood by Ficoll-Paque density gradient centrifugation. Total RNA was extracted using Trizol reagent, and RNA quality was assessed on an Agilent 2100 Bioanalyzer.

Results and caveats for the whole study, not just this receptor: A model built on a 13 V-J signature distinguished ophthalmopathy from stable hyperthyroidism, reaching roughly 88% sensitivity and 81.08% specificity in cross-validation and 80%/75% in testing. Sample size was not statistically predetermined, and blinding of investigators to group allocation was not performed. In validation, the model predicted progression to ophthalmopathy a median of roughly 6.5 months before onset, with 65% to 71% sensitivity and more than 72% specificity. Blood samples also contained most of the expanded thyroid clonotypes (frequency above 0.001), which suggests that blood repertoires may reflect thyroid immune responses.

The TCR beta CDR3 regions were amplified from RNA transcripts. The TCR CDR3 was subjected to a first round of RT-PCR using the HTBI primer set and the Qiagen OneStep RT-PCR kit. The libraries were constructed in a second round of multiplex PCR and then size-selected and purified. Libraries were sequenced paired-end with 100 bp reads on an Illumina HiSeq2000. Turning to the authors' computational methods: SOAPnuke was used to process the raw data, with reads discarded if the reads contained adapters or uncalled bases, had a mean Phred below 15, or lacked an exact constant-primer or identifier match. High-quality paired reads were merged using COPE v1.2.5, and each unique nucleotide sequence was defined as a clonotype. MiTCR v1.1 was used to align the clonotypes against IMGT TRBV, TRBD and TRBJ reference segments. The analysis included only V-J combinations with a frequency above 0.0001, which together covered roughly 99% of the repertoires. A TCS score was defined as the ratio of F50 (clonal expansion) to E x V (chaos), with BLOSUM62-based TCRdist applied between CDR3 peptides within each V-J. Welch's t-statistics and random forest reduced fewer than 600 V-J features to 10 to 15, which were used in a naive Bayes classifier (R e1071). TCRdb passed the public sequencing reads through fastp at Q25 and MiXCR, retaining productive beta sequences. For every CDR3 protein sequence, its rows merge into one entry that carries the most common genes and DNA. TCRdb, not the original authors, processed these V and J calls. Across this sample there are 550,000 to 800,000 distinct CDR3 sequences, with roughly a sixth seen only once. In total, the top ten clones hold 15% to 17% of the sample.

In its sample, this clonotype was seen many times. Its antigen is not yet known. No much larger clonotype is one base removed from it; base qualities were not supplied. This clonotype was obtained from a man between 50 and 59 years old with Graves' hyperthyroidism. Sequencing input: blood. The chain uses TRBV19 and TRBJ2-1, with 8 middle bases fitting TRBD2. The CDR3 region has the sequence CASSRYAGTRGNEQFF. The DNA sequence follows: TGTGCCAGTAGCCGGTATGCCGGGACTAGGGGCAATGAGCAGTTCTTC.